This T cell receptor (beta chain) was documented in a study of blood T cell repertoires in COVID-19. In the study's own analysis: Amplification of reference gene primers provided the estimated nucleated cell counts. Assay: immunoSEQ multiplex PCR; the TCRdb copy retains only in-frame clones and omits some. V and J calls and clone size are copied from that table; D and trimming were computed from the DNA. The sample has 400,000 to 450,000 clones; 80% to 90% are singletons. On this clone itself: Distinct nucleotide sequences in the sample also encode this CDR3.

CDR3 size: 13 residues. Germline V lookup: CDR1 SGHRS, CDR2 YFSETQ. Trimming pared 3 bases from V and 0 bases from J, leaving 6 bases between. This clonotype originated in a man aged 18 to 29 with COVID-19, enrolled during active disease. V is TRBV5-1 and J is TRBJ1-2; D is unclear. Sequencing was performed on peripheral blood. The CDR3 loop reads CASSWSANYGYTF. In DNA, the CDR3 is TGCGCCAGCAGCTGGTCAGCTAACTATGGCTACACCTTC.